These 8 T cell receptor beta chains originate from one sample sequenced in a study of CD8+ T cells in alopecia areata. Extracted from the samples, RNA was reverse transcribed into cDNA to serve as the sequencing template. Assay: immunoSEQ multiplex PCR; the TCRdb copy retains only in-frame clones and omits some. Of around 190,000 clones in the sample, 56% were seen once. The source material was CD8+ T cells sorted from blood. These TCRs come from a human donor in good health.

The chain links TRBV9 to TRBJ2-3, with D possibly being TRBD1 (6 bases). Germline V CDR1 and CDR2: SGDLS, YYNGEE. This CDR3 spans 15 amino acids. V dropped 0 bases and J dropped 2 bases, with 10 bases sitting between them. The chain's CDR3 is CASSVEGGSTDTQYF. CDR3 sequence (DNA): TGTGCCAGCAGCGTAGAAGGGGGATCCACAGATACGCAGTATTTT.

This chain uses TRBV14 with TRBJ1-2, with TRBD1 matching 7 bases. The CDR3 consists of 15 residues. Germline V gene lookup returns CDR1 SGHDN and CDR2 FVKESK. V lost 4 bases and J lost 4; bases outside the gene matches: 9. CDR3 in amino acids: CASSPPDRSFYGYTF. CDR3 nucleotides: TGTGCCAGCAGCCCACCGGACAGGTCGTTCTATGGCTACACCTTC. The full variable domain, in which reference TRBV14 and TRBJ1-2 provide the parts outside the CDR3, is EAGVTQFPSHSVIEKGQTVTLRCDPISGHDNLYWYRRVMGKEIKFLLHFVKESKQDESGMPNNRFLAERTGGTYSTLKVQPAELEDSGVYFCASSPPDRSFYGYTFGSGTRLTVV.

The chain carries TRBV29-1 and TRBJ2-1; 10 nucleotides line up with TRBD2. Germline CDR1 SQVTM, CDR2 ANQGSEA. This CDR3 has 20 residues. With 3 bases clipped from V and 0 bases from J, the junction kept 17 bases outside the gene matches. This chain's CDR3 is CSVDPPLAGFSTGSYNEQFF. CDR3 sequence (DNA): TGCAGCGTTGACCCCCCACTAGCGGGGTTTAGTACAGGCTCCTACAATGAGCAGTTCTTC.

The chain carries TRBV5-6 and TRBJ2-1; maybe TRBD2 (7 bases). Trimming removed 0 bases from V and 6 bases from J, with 13 bases in between. Germline V lookup: CDR1 SGHDT, CDR2 YYEEEE. The CDR3 is 15 amino acids. The CDR3 coding sequence is TGTGCCAGCAGCTTGGCCGGGGGGCGAGGCAATGAGCAGTTCTTC. This sequence encodes CASSLAGGRGNEQFF.

This chain connects TRBV5-6 to TRBJ2-2; 7 bases match TRBD1. This CDR3 is 14 amino acids long. From germline, CDR1 is SGHDT and CDR2 YYEEEE. The J segment lost 2 bases and the V segment lost 4 bases, leaving 2 bases of the junction unmatched. DNA for the CDR3: TGTGCCAGCAGCCGGGACAGTAACACCGGGGAGCTGTTTTTT. Its protein is CASSRDSNTGELFF.

This chain joins TRBV6-4 and TRBJ2-5, with 10 bases fitting TRBD2. V lost 2 bases to trimming and J lost 2 bases; unmatched junction nucleotides: 2. The germline V gene has CDR1 MRHNA and CDR2 SNTAGT. The CDR3 is made up of 15 amino acids. Here the CDR3 DNA reads TGTGCCAGCAGTGACAGTAGCGGGGGGCAAGAGACCCAGTACTTC. Translated: CASSDSSGGQETQYF.

The chain links TRBV19 to TRBJ2-1; D is undetermined. The length of the CDR3 is 13 residues. Germline V gene data show CDR1 as LNHDA and CDR2 as SQIVND (reference sequence). V was clipped by 3 bases and J by 3 bases, with 6 bases between them. The CDR3 loop is CASSITVYNEQFF. The DNA of the CDR3 is TGTGCCAGTAGTATTACGGTCTACAATGAGCAGTTCTTC. Together with reference TRBV19 and TRBJ2-1, the CDR3 gives the full variable domain: DGGITQSPKYLFRKEGQNVTLSCEQNLNHDAMYWYRQDPGQGLRLIYYSQIVNDFQKGDIAEGYSVSREKKESFPLTVTSAQKNPTAFYLCASSITVYNEQFFGPGTRLTVL.

V and J are TRBV7-2 and TRBJ2-5; D not resolved. The CDR3 length is 12 residues. V lost 0 bases to trimming and J lost 4 bases, with 3 bases between them. CDR1 is SGHTA and CDR2 is FQGNSA in the germline V gene. CDR3 nucleotide sequence: TGTGCCAGCAGCTTAGCGCCAGAGACCCAGTACTTC. Translation gives CASSLAPETQYF.